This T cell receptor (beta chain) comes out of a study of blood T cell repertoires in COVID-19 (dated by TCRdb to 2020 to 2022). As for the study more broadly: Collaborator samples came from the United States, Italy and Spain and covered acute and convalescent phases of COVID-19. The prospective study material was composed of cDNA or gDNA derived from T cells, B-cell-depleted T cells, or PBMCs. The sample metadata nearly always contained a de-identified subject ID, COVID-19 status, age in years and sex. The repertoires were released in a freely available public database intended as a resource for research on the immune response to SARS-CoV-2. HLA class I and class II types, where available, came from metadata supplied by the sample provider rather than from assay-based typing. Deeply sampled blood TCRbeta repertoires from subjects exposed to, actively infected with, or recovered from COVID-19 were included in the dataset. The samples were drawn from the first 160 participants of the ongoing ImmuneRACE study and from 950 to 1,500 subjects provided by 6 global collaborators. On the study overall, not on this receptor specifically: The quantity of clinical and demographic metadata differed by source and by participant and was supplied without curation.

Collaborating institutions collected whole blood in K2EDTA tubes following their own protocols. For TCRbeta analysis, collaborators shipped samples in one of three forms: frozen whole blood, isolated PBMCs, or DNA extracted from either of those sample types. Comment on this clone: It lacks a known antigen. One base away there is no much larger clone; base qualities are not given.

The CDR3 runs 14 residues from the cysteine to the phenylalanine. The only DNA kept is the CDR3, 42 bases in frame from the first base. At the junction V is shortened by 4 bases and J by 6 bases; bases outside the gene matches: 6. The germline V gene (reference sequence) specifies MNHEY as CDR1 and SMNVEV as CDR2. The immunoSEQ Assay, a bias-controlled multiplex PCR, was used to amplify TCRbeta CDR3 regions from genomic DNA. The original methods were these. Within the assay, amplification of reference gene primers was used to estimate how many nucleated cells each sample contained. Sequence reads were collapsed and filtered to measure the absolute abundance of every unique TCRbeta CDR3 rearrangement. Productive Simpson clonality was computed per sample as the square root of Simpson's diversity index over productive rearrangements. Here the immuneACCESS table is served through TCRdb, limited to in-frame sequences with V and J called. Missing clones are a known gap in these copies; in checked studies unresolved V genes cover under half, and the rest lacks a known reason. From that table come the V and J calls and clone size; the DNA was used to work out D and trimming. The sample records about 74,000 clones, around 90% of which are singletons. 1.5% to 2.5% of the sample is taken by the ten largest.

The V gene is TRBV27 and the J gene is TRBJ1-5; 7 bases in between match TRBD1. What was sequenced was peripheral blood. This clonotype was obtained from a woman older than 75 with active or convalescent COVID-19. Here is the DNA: TGTGCCAGCAGTTATGGGACAGCCGGTCAGCCCCAGCATTTT. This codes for CASSYGTAGQPQHF.